This T cell receptor beta chain was profiled in a study of blood T cells in healthy people across ages. The second PCR ran about 6 to 12 cycles with a sample-barcoded 5' primer and J-beta primers. Unique molecular identifiers of 12 random nucleotides labeled each cDNA. TCRdb redid the calling of the 5' RACE reads with MiXCR, one entry per CDR3 protein. Of about 320,000 distinct CDR3 sequences in the sample, around 30% were seen once. Germline CDR1 reads MNHEY; CDR2 reads SVGEGT. The CDR3 contains 17 residues. V shed 4 bases, J shed 6 bases, and the junction held 16 bases outside the gene matches. Material for sequencing was blood. The genes are TRBV6-2 or TRBV6-3 and TRBJ2-7; 9 bases align to TRBD2. This sequence originates from a woman aged 70 to 79 in good health. CDR3 protein: CASSSDSVSGRSSEQYF. CDR3 coding DNA: TGTGCCAGCAGTTCCGACTCCGTTAGCGGGAGAAGTTCCGAGCAGTACTTC.